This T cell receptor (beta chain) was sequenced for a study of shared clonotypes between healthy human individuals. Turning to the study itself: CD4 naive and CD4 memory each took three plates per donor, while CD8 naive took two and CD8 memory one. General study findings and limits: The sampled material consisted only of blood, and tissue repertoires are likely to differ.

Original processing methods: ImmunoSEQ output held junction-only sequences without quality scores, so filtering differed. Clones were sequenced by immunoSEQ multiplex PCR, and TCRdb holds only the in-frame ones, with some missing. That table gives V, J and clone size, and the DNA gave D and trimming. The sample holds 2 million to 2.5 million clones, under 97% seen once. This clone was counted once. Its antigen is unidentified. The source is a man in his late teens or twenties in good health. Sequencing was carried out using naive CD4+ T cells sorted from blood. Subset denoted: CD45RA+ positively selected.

The CDR3 DNA sequence: TGTGCCAGCAGGTCAACGGGGGAGAACACTGAAGCTTTCTTT. It translates to CASRSTGENTEAFF. The gene calls are TRBV6-6 and TRBJ1-1; the D gene is possibly TRBD1 (5 bases). Deletions cut 6 bases from V and 1 base from J, with 12 bases between. The CDR3 contains 14 residues. In germline, CDR1 is MNHNY, CDR2 SVGAGI (reference sequence).